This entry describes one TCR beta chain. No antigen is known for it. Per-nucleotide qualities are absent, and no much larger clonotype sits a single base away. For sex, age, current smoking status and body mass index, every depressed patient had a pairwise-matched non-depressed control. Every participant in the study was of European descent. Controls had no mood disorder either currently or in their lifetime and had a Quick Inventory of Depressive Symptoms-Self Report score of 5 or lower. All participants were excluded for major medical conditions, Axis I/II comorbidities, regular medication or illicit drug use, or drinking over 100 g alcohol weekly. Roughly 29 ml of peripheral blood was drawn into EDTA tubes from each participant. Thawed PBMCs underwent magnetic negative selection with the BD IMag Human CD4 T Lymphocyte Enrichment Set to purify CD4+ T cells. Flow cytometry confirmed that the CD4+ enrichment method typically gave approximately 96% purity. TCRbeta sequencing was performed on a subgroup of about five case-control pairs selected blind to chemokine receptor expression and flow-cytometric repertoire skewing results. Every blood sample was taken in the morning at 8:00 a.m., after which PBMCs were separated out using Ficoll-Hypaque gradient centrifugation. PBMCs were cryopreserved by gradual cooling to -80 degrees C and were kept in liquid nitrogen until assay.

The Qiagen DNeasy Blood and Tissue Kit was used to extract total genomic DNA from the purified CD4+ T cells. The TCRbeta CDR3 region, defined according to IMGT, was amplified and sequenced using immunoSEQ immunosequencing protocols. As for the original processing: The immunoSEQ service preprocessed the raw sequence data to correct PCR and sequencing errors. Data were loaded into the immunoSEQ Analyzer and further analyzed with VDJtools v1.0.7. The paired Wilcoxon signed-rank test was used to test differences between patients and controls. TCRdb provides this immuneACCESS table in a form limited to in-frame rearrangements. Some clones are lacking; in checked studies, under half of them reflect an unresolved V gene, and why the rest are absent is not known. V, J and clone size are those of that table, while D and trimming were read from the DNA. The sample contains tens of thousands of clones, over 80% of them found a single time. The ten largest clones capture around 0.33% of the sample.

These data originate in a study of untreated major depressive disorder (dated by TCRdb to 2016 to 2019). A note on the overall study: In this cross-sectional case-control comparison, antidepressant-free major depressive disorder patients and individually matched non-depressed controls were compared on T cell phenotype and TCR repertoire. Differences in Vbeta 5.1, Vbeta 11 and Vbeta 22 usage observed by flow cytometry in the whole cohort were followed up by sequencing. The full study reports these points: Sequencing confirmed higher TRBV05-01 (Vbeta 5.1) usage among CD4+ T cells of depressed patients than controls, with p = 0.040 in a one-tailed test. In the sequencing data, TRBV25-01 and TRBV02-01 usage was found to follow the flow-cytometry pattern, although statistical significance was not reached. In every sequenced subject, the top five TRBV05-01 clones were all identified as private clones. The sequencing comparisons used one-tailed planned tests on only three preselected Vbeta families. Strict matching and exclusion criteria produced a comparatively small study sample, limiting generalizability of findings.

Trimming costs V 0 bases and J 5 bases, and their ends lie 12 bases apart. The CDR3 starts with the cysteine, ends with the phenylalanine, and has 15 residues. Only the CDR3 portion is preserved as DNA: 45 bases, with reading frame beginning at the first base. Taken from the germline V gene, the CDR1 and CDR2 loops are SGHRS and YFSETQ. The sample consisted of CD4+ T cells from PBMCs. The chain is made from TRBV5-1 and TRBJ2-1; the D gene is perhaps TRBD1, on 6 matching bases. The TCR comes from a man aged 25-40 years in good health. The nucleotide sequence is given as TGCGCCAGCAGCTTGGTGTGGGGGCGGGACAATGAGCAGTTCTTC. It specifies CASSLVWGRDNEQFF.